These 18 T cell receptor beta chains were all obtained from the same sample, sequenced in a study of technical replicates of blood from four donors. Assay: immunoSEQ multiplex PCR; the TCRdb copy retains only in-frame clones and omits some. Of 80,000 or so clones in the sample, approximately 80% were seen once. The sample was PBMCs. These receptors were obtained from a human donor in good health. Some clones in this sample may be carry-over from other donors' samples.

This clone has just one count. J is TRBJ1-3 and V is TRBV14; D is undetermined. Germline CDR1 reads SGHDN; CDR2 reads FVKESK. V lost 0 bases, J lost 1 base, and 7 bases lay in between. This CDR3 contains 15 residues. CDR3 sequence reads: CASSQDPPSGNTIYF. The CDR3 region has the DNA TGTGCCAGCAGCCAAGATCCCCCGTCTGGAAACACCATATATTTT.

V usage is TRBV5-1 and J usage is TRBJ1-1; possible D gene TRBD1, 5 bases. CDR1 and CDR2 from the germline V gene are SGHRS and YFSETQ. The CDR3 is made up of 13 amino acids. V was cut by 4 bases and J by 1 base, with 8 bases left in between. CDR3 residues: CASSLGPNTEAFF. The CDR3 nucleotides are TGCGCCAGCAGCCTGGGGCCGAACACTGAAGCTTTCTTT.

The table lists this clone with a few counts. The V and J genes are TRBV6-5 and TRBJ1-6; D is perhaps TRBD1 (6 bases). This CDR3 region has 13 residues. Germline CDR1 is MNHEY and CDR2 is SVGAGI. V lost 6 bases and J 12 bases, leaving 15 bases between the germline ends. The CDR3 bases are TGTGCCAGCAGCCCCGGGACAAGTATACCCCTCCACTTT. Residues: CASSPGTSIPLHF.

With respect to this clone: Distinct nucleotide sequences in the sample also encode this CDR3. The rearrangement uses TRBV5-6 and TRBJ1-2; TRBD1 agrees at 10 bases. Germline V gene lookup returns CDR1 SGHDT and CDR2 YYEEEE. The J segment lost 4 bases and the V segment lost 2 bases, leaving 2 bases of the junction unmatched. The CDR3 runs to 14 residues. CDR3 sequence (DNA): TGTGCCAGCAGCTTAGACAGGGGGCCCTATGGCTACACCTTC. Translating it yields CASSLDRGPYGYTF. The complete variable domain, with remaining parts taken from reference TRBV5-6 and TRBJ1-2, reads DAGVTQSPTHLIKTRGQQVTLRCSPKSGHDTVSWYQQALGQGPQFIFQYYEEEERQRGNFPDRFSGHQFPNYSSELNVNALLLGDSALYLCASSLDRGPYGYTFGSGTRLTVV.

The V and J genes are TRBV29-1 and TRBJ2-6, with TRBD1 as a possible D gene (6 bases). Trimming left V 7 bases short and J 0 bases short, with 13 bases between. This CDR3 is built from 15 residues. CDR1 SQVTM and CDR2 ANQGSEA come from the germline V gene. The CDR3 region has the DNA TGCAGCGGTGGACAGATGAGCTCTGGGGCCAACGTCCTGACTTTC. Translation: CSGGQMSSGANVLTF. Full variable domain (missing parts from reference TRBV29-1 and TRBJ2-6): SAVISQKPSRDICQRGTSLTIQCQVDSQVTMMFWYRQQPGQSLTLIATANQGSEATYESGFVIDKFPISRPNLTFSTLTVSNMSPEDSSIYLCSGGQMSSGANVLTFGAGSRLTVL.

The chain is built from TRBV20-1 and TRBJ2-1, with D possibly being TRBD1 (5 bases). Germline CDR1 DFQATT, CDR2 SNEGSKA (reference sequence). V was trimmed by 4 bases and J by 7 bases, leaving 8 bases between them. The CDR3 runs to 11 residues. CDR3 in amino acids: CSAIRGNEQFF. The DNA of the CDR3 is TGCAGTGCTATAAGGGGAAATGAGCAGTTCTTC.

In DNA, the CDR3 is TGCGCCAGCAGCTTGGGATACTCTAGCACAGATACGCAGTATTTT. Its translation is CASSLGYSSTDTQYF. V and J are TRBV5-1 and TRBJ2-3; no definite D call. Trimming took 0 bases from V and 0 from J, leaving 8 bases between them. The CDR3 extends over 15 amino acids. Germline CDR1 and CDR2: SGHRS and YFSETQ.

The V and J genes are TRBV29-1 and TRBJ1-2; 11 bases fit TRBD1. Trimming at V came to 7 bases and at J to 2 bases, leaving 9 bases not matched to a gene. The CDR3 is 15 residues long. Germline V CDR1 and CDR2: SQVTM, ANQGSEA. Here the CDR3 DNA reads TGCAGCGCCCGGACAGGGGGCGATGGAAACTATGGCTACACCTTC. This codes for CSARTGGDGNYGYTF.

V usage is TRBV5-5 and J usage is TRBJ2-5; 8 bases map to TRBD1. The V gene's germline CDR1 is SGHKS and CDR2 YYEKEE (reference sequence). This CDR3 has 14 amino acids. Trimming took 3 bases from V and 2 from J; bases not matched to a gene: 3. The chain's CDR3 is CASSWTGLQETQYF. The CDR3 DNA is TGTGCCAGCAGCTGGACAGGGCTGCAAGAGACCCAGTACTTC.

V and J are TRBV18 and TRBJ2-6, with D possibly TRBD1 on 5 matching bases. The CDR3 length is 16 residues. The V end lost 1 base, the J end lost 2 bases, and 9 bases lay between the germline ends. CDR1 is KGHSH, CDR2 LQKENI, per germline. The DNA of the CDR3 is TGTGCCAGCTCACCACAGGGGTTTGCTGGGGCCAACGTCCTGACTTTC. This sequence encodes CASSPQGFAGANVLTF.

This clone showed up just once. The CDR3 nucleotides read TGTGCCAGCAGTTACGTCCGGGACAGCCCTAACTATGGCTACACCTTC. Its protein product is CASSYVRDSPNYGYTF. This chain uses TRBV6-6 with TRBJ1-2, with 7 positions matching TRBD1. J lost 0 bases, V lost 2 bases, and 6 bases had no gene match. The CDR3 loop spans 16 amino acids. CDR1 and CDR2 (germline): MNHNY, SVGAGI (reference sequence).

The CDR3 region is CASSGGMNTEAFF. CDR3 nucleotides: TGTGCCAGCAGCGGAGGGATGAACACTGAAGCTTTCTTT. V is TRBV6-4 and J is TRBJ1-1; D gene uncertain. Trimming took 6 bases from V and 0 from J, leaving 8 bases between them. Germline V gene sequence: CDR1 MRHNA, CDR2 SNTAGT. There are 13 residues in the CDR3.

The V call is TRBV6-6, the J call TRBJ2-7; 9 nucleotides align to TRBD2. The germline V gene encodes CDR1 MNHNY and CDR2 SVGAGI (reference sequence). CDR3 size: 16 residues. The ends lost 0 bases at V and 3 bases at J; junction bases unmatched: 6. CDR3 nucleotide sequence: TGTGCCAGCAGTTACTCGTCGAGCGGGGGGAACTACGAGCAGTACTTC. Translation gives CASSYSSSGGNYEQYF.

The V and J genes are TRBV5-1 and TRBJ1-2; TRBD1 agrees at 7 bases. The V gene's germline CDR1 is SGHRS and CDR2 YFSETQ. This CDR3 region has 14 residues. The ends lost 4 bases at V and 6 bases at J; junction bases unmatched: 9. This chain's CDR3 is CASSAWTGGNGYTF. The CDR3 region has the DNA TGCGCCAGCAGCGCCTGGACAGGAGGAAATGGCTACACCTTC.

The V gene is TRBV9, the J gene TRBJ2-7; 8 positions match TRBD1. The trim removed 0 bases at V and 4 bases at J, leaving 6 bases unmatched. Germline V gene sequence: CDR1 SGDLS, CDR2 YYNGEE. There are 15 residues in the CDR3. DNA of the CDR3: TGTGCCAGCAGCGTAGACGGCCAGGGGGCTTACGAGCAGTACTTC. Its translation is CASSVDGQGAYEQYF.

The chain uses TRBV4-2 and TRBJ2-5, with TRBD2 identical over 11 bases. Germline-derived CDR1 and CDR2 are LGHNA and YNFKEQ. V was clipped by 1 base and J by 4 bases; unmatched bases: 8. The CDR3 is made up of 17 amino acids. The CDR3 DNA follows: TGTGCCAGCAGCCAAGGGCAGACTGGACTAGCGGGAGAGACCCAGTACTTC. It specifies CASSQGQTGLAGETQYF.

The V gene is TRBV7-9, the J gene TRBJ1-2; 11 nucleotides align to TRBD1. The CDR3 is 16 residues long. Per the germline V gene, CDR1 is SEHNR and CDR2 is FQNEAQ (reference sequence). With V trimmed by 5 bases and J by 0 bases, 5 bases remained unmatched. DNA for the CDR3: TGTGCCAGCAGCCGTGGGGGACAGGGGGCTAACTATGGCTACACCTTC. Protein: CASSRGGQGANYGYTF.

The rearrangement uses TRBV27 and TRBJ1-3; D ambiguous. Germline V gene lookup returns CDR1 MNHEY and CDR2 SMNVEV (reference sequence). V lost 3 bases, J lost 0 bases, and 6 bases lay in between. This CDR3 has 14 amino acids. In DNA form, the CDR3 reads TGTGCCAGCAGTTTCAGTGGCTCTGGAAACACCATATATTTT. Encoded protein: CASSFSGSGNTIYF.